Given below is one T cell receptor (beta chain) in context. Other nucleotide sequences from this sample produce the same CDR3. The sample belongs to a study of shared clonotypes between healthy human individuals. CD8 cells classed as naive were CD45RO-negative and positively selected for CCR7, excluding terminally differentiated effector memory CD45RA+ cells. TCRdb's table, derived via immunoSEQ multiplex PCR, lists solely in-frame clones and lacks some. The sample includes about 2 million clones, around 96% of them seen just once. CDR3 length equals 14 residues. V lost 1 base, J lost 2 bases, and 8 bases lay in between. The germline CDR1 and CDR2 sequences are ENHRY and SYGVKD.

What was sequenced was naive CD8+ T cells sorted from blood. The source is a man aged 18 to 30 in good health. The chain recombines TRBV10-3 with TRBJ2-5; D is perhaps TRBD1 or TRBD2 (5 bases each). CDR3 nucleotides: TGTGCCATCAGTGAGTTGGGGGATCAAGAGACCCAGTACTTC. It translates to CAISELGDQETQYF.